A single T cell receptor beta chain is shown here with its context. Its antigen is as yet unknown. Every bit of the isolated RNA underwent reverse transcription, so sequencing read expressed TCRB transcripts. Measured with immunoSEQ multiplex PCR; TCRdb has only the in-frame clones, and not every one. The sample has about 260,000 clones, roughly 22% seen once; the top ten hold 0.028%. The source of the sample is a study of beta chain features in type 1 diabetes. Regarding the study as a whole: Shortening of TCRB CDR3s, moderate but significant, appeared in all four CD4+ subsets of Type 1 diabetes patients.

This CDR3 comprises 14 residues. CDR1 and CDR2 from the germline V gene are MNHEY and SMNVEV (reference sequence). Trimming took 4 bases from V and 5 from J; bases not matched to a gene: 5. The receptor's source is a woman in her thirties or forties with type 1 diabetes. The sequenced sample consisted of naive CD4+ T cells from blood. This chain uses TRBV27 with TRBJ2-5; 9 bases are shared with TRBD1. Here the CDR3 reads CASSSGTGTETQYF. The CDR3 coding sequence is TGTGCCAGCAGTTCGGGGACAGGGACGGAGACCCAGTACTTC.